This T cell receptor (beta chain) emerged from a study of blood T cell repertoires in COVID-19. About the research overall: Donors in the United States, Italy and Spain gave samples during acute or convalescent COVID-19.

Original analysis: It was from reference gene primer amplification that nucleated cell counts were estimated. TCRdb's copy holds only in-frame clones and misses some; the assay was immunoSEQ multiplex PCR. D and trimming come from the DNA, and the V and J calls and clone size come from that table. Of fewer than 150,000 clones detected, 82% appear once; the ten largest clones hold less than 5%. Trimming stripped 5 bases from V and 1 base from J, with 14 bases between. This CDR3 spans 15 amino acids. Germline CDR1 is SGHRS and CDR2 is YFSETQ. The origin of this receptor is a woman of 80 years or more with acute or convalescent COVID-19. The specimen was peripheral blood. This chain joins TRBV5-1 and TRBJ2-3; possible D gene TRBD2, 5 bases. The DNA for the CDR3 is TGCGCCAGCAGTCTAGCAGTCTCCCGCACAGATACGCAGTATTTT. Protein product: CASSLAVSRTDTQYF. Filled out from reference TRBV5-1 and TRBJ2-3, the complete variable domain reads KAGVTQTPRYLIKTRGQQVTLSCSPISGHRSVSWYQQTPGQGLQFLFEYFSETQRNKGNFPGRFSGRQFSNSRSEMNVSTLELGDSALYLCASSLAVSRTDTQYFGPGTRLTVL.